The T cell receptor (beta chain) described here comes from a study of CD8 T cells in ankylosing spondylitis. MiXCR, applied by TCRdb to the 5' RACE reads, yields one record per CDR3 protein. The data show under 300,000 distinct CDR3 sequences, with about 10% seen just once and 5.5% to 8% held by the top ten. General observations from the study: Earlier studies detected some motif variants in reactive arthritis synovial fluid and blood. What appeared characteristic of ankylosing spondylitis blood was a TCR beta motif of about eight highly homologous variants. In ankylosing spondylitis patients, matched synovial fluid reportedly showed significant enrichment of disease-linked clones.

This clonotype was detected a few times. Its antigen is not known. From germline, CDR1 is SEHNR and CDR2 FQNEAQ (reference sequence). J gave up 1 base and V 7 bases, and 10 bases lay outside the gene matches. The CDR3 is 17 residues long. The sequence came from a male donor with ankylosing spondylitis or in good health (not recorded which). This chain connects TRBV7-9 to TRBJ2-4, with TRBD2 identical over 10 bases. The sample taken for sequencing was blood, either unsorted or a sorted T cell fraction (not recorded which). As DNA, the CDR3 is TGTGCCAGCAACTACGAGCGGGGGGGCTGGGCCAAAAACATTCAGTACTTC. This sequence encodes CASNYERGGWAKNIQYF.